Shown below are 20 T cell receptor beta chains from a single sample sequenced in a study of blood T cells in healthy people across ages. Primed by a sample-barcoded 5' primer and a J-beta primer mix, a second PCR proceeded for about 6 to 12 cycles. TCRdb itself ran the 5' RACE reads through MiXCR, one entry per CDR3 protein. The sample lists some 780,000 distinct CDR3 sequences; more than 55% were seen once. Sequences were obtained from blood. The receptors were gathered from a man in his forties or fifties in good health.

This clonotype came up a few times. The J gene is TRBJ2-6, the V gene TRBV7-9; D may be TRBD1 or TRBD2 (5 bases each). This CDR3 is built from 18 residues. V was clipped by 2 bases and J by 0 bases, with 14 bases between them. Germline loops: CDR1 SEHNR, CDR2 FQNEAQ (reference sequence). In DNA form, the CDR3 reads TGTGCCAGCAGCTTATATGGGACGGAGCCCTCTGGGGCCAACGTCCTGACTTTC. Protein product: CASSLYGTEPSGANVLTF.

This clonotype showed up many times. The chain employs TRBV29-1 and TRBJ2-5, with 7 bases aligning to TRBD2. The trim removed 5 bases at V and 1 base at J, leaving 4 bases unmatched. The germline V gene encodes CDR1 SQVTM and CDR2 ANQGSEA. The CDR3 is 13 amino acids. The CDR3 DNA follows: TGCAGCGTTAGCCCTAGCGGCCAAGAGACCCAGTACTTC. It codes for CSVSPSGQETQYF. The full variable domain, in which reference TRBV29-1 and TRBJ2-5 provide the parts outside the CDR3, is SAVISQKPSRDICQRGTSLTIQCQVDSQVTMMFWYRQQPGQSLTLIATANQGSEATYESGFVIDKFPISRPNLTFSTLTVSNMSPEDSSIYLCSVSPSGQETQYFGPGTRLLVL.

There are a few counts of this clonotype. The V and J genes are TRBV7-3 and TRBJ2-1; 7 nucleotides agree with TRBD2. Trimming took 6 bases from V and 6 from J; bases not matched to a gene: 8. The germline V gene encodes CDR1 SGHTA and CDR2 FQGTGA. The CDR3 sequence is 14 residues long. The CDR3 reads CASRSSRTSNEQFF. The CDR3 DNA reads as TGTGCCAGCAGGTCGTCGAGGACTAGCAATGAGCAGTTCTTC.

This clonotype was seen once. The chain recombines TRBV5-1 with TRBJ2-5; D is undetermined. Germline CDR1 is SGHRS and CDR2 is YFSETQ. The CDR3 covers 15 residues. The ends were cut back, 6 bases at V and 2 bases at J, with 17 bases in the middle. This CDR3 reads CASTNRQGPQETQYF. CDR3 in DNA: TGCGCCAGCACGAATCGACAAGGACCGCAAGAGACCCAGTACTTC.

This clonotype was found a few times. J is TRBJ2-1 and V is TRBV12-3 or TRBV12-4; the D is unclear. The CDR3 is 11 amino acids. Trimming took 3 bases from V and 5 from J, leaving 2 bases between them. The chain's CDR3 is CASSFDNEQFF. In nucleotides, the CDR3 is TGTGCCAGCAGTTTTGACAATGAGCAGTTCTTC.

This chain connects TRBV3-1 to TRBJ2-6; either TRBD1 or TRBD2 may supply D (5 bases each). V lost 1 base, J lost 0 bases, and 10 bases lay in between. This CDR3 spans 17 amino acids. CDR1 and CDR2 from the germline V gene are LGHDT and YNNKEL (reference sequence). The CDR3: CASSQGDPLSGANVLTF. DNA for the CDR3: TGTGCCAGCAGCCAAGGGGACCCTCTCTCTGGGGCCAACGTCCTGACTTTC.

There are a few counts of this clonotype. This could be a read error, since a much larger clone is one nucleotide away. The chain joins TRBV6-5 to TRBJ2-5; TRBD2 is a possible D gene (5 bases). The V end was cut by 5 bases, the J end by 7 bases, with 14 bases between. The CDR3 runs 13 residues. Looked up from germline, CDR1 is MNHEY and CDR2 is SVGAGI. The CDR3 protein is CASSANGVATQYF. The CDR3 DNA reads TGTGCCAGCAGTGCAAACGGGGTCGCGACCCAGTACTTC.

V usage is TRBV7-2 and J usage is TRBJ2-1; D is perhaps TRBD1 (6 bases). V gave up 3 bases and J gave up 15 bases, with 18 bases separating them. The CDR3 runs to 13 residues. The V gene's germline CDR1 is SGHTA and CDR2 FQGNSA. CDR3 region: CASSLGLDRARFF. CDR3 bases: TGTGCCAGCAGCTTGGGCTTGGACAGAGCTCGGTTCTTC.

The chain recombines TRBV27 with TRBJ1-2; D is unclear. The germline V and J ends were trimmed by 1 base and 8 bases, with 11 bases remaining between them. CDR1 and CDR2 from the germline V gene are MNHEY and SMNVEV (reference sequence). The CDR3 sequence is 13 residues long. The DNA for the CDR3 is TGTGCCAGCAGTTTATTTGGGCGCTCGGGCTACACCTTC. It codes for CASSLFGRSGYTF.

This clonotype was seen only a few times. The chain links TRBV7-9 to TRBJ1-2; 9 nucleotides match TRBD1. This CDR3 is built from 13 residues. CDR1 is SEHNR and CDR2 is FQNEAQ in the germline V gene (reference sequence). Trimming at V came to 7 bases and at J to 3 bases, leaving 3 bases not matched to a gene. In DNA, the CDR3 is TGTGCCAGCATGGGGACAGGGCACTATGGCTACACCTTC. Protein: CASMGTGHYGYTF.

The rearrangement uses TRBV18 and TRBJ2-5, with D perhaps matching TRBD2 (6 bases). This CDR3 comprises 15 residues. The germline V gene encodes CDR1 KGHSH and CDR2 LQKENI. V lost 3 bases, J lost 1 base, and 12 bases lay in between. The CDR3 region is CASSPWGETQETQYF. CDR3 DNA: TGTGCCAGCTCACCTTGGGGGGAGACCCAAGAGACCCAGTACTTC.

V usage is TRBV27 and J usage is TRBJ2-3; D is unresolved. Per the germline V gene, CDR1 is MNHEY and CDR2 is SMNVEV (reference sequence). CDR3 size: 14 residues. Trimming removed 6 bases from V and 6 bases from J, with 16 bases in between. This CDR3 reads CASRPPGWVDTQYF. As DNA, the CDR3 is TGTGCCAGCAGGCCCCCCGGATGGGTGGATACGCAGTATTTT.

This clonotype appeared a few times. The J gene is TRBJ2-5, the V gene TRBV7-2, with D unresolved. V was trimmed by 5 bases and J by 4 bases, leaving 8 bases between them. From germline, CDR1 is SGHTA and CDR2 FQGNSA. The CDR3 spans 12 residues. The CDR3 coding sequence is TGTGCCAGCAGCCACATTCGAGAGACCCAGTACTTC. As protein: CASSHIRETQYF.

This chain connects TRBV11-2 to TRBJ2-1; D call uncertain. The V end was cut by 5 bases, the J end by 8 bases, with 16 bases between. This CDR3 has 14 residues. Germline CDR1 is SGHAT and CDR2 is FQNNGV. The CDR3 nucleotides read TGTGCCAGCAGCAAAACCGGGCCCCCTGATGAGCAGTTCTTC. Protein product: CASSKTGPPDEQFF.

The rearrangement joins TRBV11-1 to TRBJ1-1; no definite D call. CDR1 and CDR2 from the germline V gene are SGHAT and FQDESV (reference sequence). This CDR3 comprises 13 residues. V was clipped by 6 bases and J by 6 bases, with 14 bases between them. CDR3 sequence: CASSSNLGSEAFF. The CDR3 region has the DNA TGTGCCAGCAGTTCCAATCTAGGCTCTGAAGCTTTCTTT.

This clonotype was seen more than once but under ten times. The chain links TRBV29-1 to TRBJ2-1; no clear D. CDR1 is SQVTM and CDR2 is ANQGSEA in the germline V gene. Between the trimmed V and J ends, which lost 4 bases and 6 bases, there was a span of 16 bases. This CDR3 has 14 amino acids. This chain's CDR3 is CSVVGVPSGNEQFF. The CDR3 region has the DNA TGCAGCGTTGTTGGTGTCCCGTCTGGCAATGAGCAGTTCTTC.

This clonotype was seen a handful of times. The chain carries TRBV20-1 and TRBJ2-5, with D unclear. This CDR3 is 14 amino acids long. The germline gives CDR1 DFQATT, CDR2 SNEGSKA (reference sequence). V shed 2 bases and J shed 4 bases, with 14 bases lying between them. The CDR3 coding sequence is TGCAGTGCTAGACCCTCCGCAGGCAGAGAGACCCAGTACTTC. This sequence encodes CSARPSAGRETQYF.

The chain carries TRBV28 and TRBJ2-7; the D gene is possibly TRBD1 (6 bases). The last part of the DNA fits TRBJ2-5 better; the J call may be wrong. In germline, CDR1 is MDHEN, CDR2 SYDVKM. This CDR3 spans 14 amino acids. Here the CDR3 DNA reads TGTGCCAGCAGCCCGACAGGACCTCGGGAGACCCAGTACTTC. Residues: CASSPTGPRETQYF.

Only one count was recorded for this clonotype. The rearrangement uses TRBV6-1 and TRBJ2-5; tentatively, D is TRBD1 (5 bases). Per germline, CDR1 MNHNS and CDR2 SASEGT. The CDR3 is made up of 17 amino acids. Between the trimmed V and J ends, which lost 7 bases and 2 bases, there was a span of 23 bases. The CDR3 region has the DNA TGTGCCAGCAAGTCCCCGTCGACAGTGAGGTCACAAGAGACCCAGTACTTC. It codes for CASKSPSTVRSQETQYF.

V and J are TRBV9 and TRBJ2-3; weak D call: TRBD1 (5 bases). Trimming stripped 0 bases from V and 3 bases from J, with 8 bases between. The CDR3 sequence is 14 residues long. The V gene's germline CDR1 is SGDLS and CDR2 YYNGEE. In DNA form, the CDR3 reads TGTGCCAGCAGCGTAGCCCAGGGTACAGATACGCAGTATTTT. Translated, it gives CASSVAQGTDTQYF.